Below, 18 T cell receptor beta chains from the same sample are listed, as sequenced in a study of read filtering for tumor transcriptome and immune sequencing (dated by TCRdb to 2020 to 2022). TCRdb lists the instrument as Illumina HiSeq 4000. TCR libraries were constructed from roughly 0.4 ug RNA using the Immunoverse kit, and molecular barcoded adaptors covering alpha/delta and beta/gamma chains were employed. TCRdb's own reprocessing of the public reads used fastp at Q25 and MiXCR and kept productive beta chains. Rows with a matching CDR3 protein are joined into one entry that keeps the most common DNA and genes. This sample gives more than 100,000 distinct CDR3 sequences in total; 10% to 15% of them show up just once. The ten biggest clones cover around 10% of the sample. The sample comprised a population of CD138-negative cells sorted from bone marrow. The cell subset or site label, as the study defines it: bone marrow mononuclear cells depleted of CD138+ plasma/myeloma cells by negative magnetic selection. Receptors originate from a donor at least 40 years old with multiple myeloma.

This clonotype was counted at least ten times. This chain uses TRBV9 with TRBJ2-5, with 11 positions matching TRBD1. Germline values: CDR1 SGDLS, CDR2 YYNGEE. Losses at the gene ends were 0 bases for V and 7 bases for J; bases not matched to a gene: 11. This CDR3 comprises 17 residues. The CDR3 region has the DNA TGTGCCAGCAGCGTAGCAGATCGGACAGGGGGCGCAGGGACCCAGTACTTC. Translated: CASSVADRTGGAGTQYF.

The J gene is TRBJ1-5, the V gene TRBV20-1; no clear D gene. The CDR3 length is 14 residues. Germline CDR1 reads DFQATT; CDR2 reads SNEGSKA (reference sequence). CDR3 loop: CSSSPDYSNQPQHF. CDR3 coding DNA: TGCAGCTCCTCCCCAGATTATAGCAATCAGCCCCAGCATTTT.

This clonotype was seen repeatedly, ten times or more. CDR3 sequence reads: CAISEWTGLAGGVGETQYF. CDR3 DNA: TGTGCCATCAGTGAGTGGACAGGACTAGCGGGAGGAGTGGGGGAGACCCAGTACTTC. This chain links TRBV10-3 with TRBJ2-5, with 14 bases identical to TRBD2. The trim removed 1 base at V and 5 bases at J, leaving 12 bases unmatched. There are 19 residues in the CDR3. Germline CDR1 is ENHRY and CDR2 is SYGVKD.

The chain's CDR3 is CASSIGLAGGPYTGELFF. The CDR3 region has the DNA TGTGCCAGCAGCATTGGACTAGCGGGGGGGCCCTACACCGGGGAGCTGTTTTTT. The V call is TRBV5-5, the J call TRBJ2-2; 15 nucleotides match TRBD2. CDR3 length: 18 amino acids. CDR1 is SGHKS, CDR2 YYEKEE, per germline (reference sequence). Unmatched junction bases numbered 7, after V lost 4 bases and J lost 3 bases.

This clonotype was recorded at least ten times. This clone may be a read error of a much larger clone one base away. The chain couples TRBV28 to TRBJ2-1, with TRBD2 matching 12 bases. After removal of 5 bases from V and 9 bases from J, the junction contained 5 bases not matched to a gene. The germline CDR1 and CDR2 sequences are MDHEN and SYDVKM. The length of the CDR3 is 14 residues. The CDR3 loop reads CASSPRLAGAEQFF. CDR3 nucleotide sequence: TGTGCCAGCAGTCCTAGACTAGCGGGAGCTGAGCAGTTCTTC.

This clonotype occurred a few times. This clone may be a read error of a much larger clone one base away. This chain's CDR3 is CSARADWVGQPQHF. CDR3 nucleotides: TGCAGTGCTCGAGCCGACTGGGTCGGACAGCCCCAGCATTTT. The rearrangement uses TRBV20-1 and TRBJ1-5; D not certain. CDR1 is DFQATT and CDR2 is SNEGSKA in the germline V gene (reference sequence). V was clipped by 5 bases and J by 7 bases, with 18 bases between them. The CDR3 is made up of 14 amino acids.

The table lists this clonotype with many counts. Here the CDR3 DNA reads TGTGCCAGCAGCCTACCTGGGGGGGGCTATGAGACCCAGTACTTC. It is translated as CASSLPGGGYETQYF. The V call is TRBV28, the J call TRBJ2-5; possibly TRBD2 for D (7 bases). CDR1 is MDHEN, CDR2 SYDVKM, per germline. Trimming pared 6 bases from V and 5 bases from J, leaving 19 bases between. There are 15 residues in the CDR3.

This clonotype was counted many times. The genes are TRBV20-1 and TRBJ1-5, with D perhaps matching TRBD1 (5 bases). The CDR3 has 13 residues. Trimming stripped 5 bases from V and 3 bases from J, with 11 bases between. The germline V gene has CDR1 DFQATT and CDR2 SNEGSKA (reference sequence). The CDR3 DNA reads TGCAGTGCTCGGGACGGTTTCAATCAGCCCCAGCATTTT. This encodes CSARDGFNQPQHF.

This clonotype was detected only a few times. A much larger clonotype is one base distant, so this may be a read error. This chain links TRBV12-3 or TRBV12-4 with TRBJ2-1; the D gene could be TRBD1 or TRBD2 (6 bases each). The CDR3 has 12 residues. V shed 7 bases and J shed 11 bases, with 15 bases lying between them. This CDR3 is CASNKQGLKQFF. DNA for the CDR3: TGTGCCAGCAACAAACAGGGACTTAAGCAGTTCTTC.

To note about this clonotype: This sequence may be a read error, since a much larger clone differs from it by one base. This chain's CDR3 is CASSQRFTGELIF. The CDR3 DNA reads TGTGCCAGCAGCCAACGCTTCACCGGGGAGCTGATTTTT. The rearrangement joins TRBV27 to TRBJ2-2, with D perhaps TRBD2 (5 bases). The CDR3 sequence is 13 residues long. CDR1 and CDR2 (germline): MNHEY, SMNVEV (reference sequence).

This clonotype was seen ten or more times. The rearrangement joins TRBV4-1 to TRBJ1-6; 8 bases fit TRBD1. The ends lost 1 base at V and 9 bases at J; junction bases unmatched: 5. In germline, CDR1 is MGHRA, CDR2 YSYEKL. The CDR3 length is 15 residues. The CDR3 is CASSQAGQGGSPLHF. The CDR3 DNA reads as TGCGCCAGCAGCCAAGCCGGACAGGGCGGTTCACCCCTCCACTTT.

This clonotype was counted at least ten times. The chain links TRBV15 to TRBJ2-3; maybe TRBD1 (5 bases). V was trimmed by 2 bases and J by 9 bases, leaving 12 bases between them. The germline gives CDR1 LNHNV, CDR2 YYDKDF (reference sequence). This CDR3 comprises 13 residues. In DNA, the CDR3 is TGTGCCACCAGCAGAACCCAGGGCAGAACGCAGTATTTT. Translation gives CATSRTQGRTQYF.

This clonotype showed up just a few times. A single base separates this from a much larger clone, so it may be a read error. This rearrangement joins TRBV10-1 to TRBJ2-2; D call uncertain. The germline gives CDR1 WNHNN, CDR2 SYGVQD (reference sequence). The CDR3 is 14 residues long. This CDR3 reads CAGRKGRNTGELFF. The CDR3 DNA reads TGCGCCGGCAGGAAGGGCCGGAACACCGGGGAGCTGTTTTTT.

Worth noting for this clonotype: Since a much larger clone is just one base distant, this may be a read error. CDR3 bases: TGTGCCAGCAGTGCCGGGACAGCCCCAGGGACCGGGGAGCCGTTTTTT. Its translation is CASSAGTAPGTGEPFF. The chain carries TRBV6-1 and TRBJ2-2; 7 bases map to TRBD1. Germline V CDR1 and CDR2: MNHNS, SASEGT. The CDR3 runs 16 residues.

This clonotype was seen many times. J is TRBJ2-1 and V is TRBV6-1; TRBD2 matches at 12 bases. Germline CDR1 and CDR2: MNHNS and SASEGT. V lost 4 bases, J lost 1 base, and 20 bases stayed unmatched. CDR3 size: 22 residues. CDR3 sequence reads: CASSGMRTSGAPPAFSYNEQFF. The CDR3 bases are TGTGCCAGCAGTGGGATGAGGACTAGCGGGGCTCCACCTGCCTTTTCCTACAATGAGCAGTTCTTC.

This clonotype was observed at least ten times. The V gene is TRBV28, the J gene TRBJ1-5; D unclear. Germline lookup yields CDR1 MDHEN and CDR2 SYDVKM. The CDR3 extends over 14 amino acids. The V and J ends lost 2 bases and 3 bases respectively, with 8 bases between them. For the CDR3, the DNA is TGTGCCAGCAGTTTAGGTGGGGTCAATCAGCCCCAGCATTTT. Amino acids: CASSLGGVNQPQHF.

Note on this clonotype: The conserved final phenylalanine or tryptophan is absent from the CDR3, which likely points to a read error. This chain joins TRBV12-3 or TRBV12-4 and TRBJ2-2; 13 nucleotides match TRBD2. The CDR3 has 17 residues. After removal of 5 bases from V and 7 bases from J, the junction contained 10 bases not matched to a gene. The CDR3 DNA sequence: TGTGCCAGCAGTAGACAAGGACTAGCGGGAGCCGACGGGGAGCTGTTTTCT. Its translation is CASSRQGLAGADGELFS.

In its sample, this clonotype was seen once. In DNA form, the CDR3 reads TGCGCCAGCAGCGCTCGGACAGACGGCCAAGAGACCCAGTACTTC. It codes for CASSARTDGQETQYF. This chain uses TRBV5-1 with TRBJ2-5, with D possibly being TRBD1 (6 bases). V was clipped by 4 bases and J by 1 base, with 14 bases between them. CDR1 is SGHRS, CDR2 YFSETQ, per germline. CDR3 length: 15 residues.